This T cell receptor beta chain was profiled in a study of regulatory T cells in long-lasting Graves disease. Whole-study results and caveats: TCR diversity in persistent Graves' patients was below that of newly diagnosed ones. Persistent patients shared thousands of public clonotypes among themselves. Newly diagnosed patients shared fewer, at some 970.

This clonotype was recorded many times. Antigen specificity is unknown. Germline CDR1 is ENHRY and CDR2 is SYGVKD. With 4 bases removed from V and 2 bases from J, the gap between germline ends came to 14 bases. CDR3 length: 15 amino acids. Time point in this sample: newly diagnosed GD, antithyroid drugs for less than 3 months. PBMCs were the source of the RNA used for TCR sequencing. iRepertoire HTBI primers and Arm-PCR of CDR3 regions built TCR beta libraries. Each CDR3 protein is one row after TCRdb ran MiXCR on the multiplex PCR reads. The sample carries 400,000 to 500,000 distinct CDR3 sequences, about 15% recorded once. These same records also appear under a second study, on T cells in Graves' hyperthyroidism and ophthalmopathy. As reported in that work: Across 18 months, stable Graves' hyperthyroidism was marked by no progression to ophthalmopathy. Uncontrolled infection, other autoimmune disease, pregnancy and lactation each barred patients from inclusion.

The input for sequencing was peripheral blood mononuclear cells (PBMCs), taken at new diagnosis, from a patient treated with antithyroid drugs. This rearrangement joins TRBV10-3 to TRBJ1-2, with D unresolved. The receptor was isolated from a woman in her 30s with Graves disease. The CDR3 sequence is CAISGAFTTNYGYTF. The DNA for the CDR3 is TGTGCCATCAGTGGCGCCTTCACGACGAACTATGGCTACACCTTC.